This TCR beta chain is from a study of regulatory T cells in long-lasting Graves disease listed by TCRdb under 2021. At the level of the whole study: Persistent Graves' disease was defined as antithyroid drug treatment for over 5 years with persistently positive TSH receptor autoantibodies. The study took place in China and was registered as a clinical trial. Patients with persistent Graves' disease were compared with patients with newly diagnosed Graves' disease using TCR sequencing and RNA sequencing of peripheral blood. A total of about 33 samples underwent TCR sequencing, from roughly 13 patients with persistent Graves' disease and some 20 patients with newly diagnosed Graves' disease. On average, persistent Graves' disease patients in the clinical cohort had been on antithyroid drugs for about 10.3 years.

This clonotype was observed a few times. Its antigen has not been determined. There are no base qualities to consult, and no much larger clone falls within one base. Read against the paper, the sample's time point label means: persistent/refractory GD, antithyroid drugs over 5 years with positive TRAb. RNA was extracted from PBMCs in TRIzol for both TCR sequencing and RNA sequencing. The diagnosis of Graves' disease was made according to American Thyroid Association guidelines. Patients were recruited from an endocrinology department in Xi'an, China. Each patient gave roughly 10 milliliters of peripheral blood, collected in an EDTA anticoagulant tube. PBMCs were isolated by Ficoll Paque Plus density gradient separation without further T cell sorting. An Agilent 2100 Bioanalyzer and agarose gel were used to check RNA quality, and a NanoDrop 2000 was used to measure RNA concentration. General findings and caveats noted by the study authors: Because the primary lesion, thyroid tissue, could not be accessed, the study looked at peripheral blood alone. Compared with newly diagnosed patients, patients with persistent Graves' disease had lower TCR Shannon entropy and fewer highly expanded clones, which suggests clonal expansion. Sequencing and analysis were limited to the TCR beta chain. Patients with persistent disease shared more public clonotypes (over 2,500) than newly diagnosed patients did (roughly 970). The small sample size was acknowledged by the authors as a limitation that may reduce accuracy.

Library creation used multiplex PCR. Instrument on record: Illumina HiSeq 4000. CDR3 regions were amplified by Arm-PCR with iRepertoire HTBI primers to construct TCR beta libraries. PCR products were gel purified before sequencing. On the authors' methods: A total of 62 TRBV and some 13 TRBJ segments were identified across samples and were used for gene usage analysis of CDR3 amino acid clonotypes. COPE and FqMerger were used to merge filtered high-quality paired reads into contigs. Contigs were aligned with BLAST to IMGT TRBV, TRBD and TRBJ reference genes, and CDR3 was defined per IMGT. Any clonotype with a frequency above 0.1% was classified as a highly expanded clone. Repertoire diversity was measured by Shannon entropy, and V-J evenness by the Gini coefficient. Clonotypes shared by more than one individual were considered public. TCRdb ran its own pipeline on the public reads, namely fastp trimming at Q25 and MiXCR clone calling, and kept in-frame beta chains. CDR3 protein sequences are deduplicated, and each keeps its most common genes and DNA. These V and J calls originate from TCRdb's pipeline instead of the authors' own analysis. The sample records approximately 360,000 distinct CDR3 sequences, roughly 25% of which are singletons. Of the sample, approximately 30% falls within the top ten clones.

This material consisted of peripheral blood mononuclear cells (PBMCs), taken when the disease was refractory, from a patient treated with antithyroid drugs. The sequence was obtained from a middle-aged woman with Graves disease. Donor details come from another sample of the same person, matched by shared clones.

The DNA sequence is as follows: TGTGCCAGCAGTGAAGAGGAGACGCCTTACAATGAGCAGTTCTTC. It is translated as CASSEEETPYNEQFF. The chain uses TRBV2 and TRBJ2-1, with the D gene too uncertain to name. The germline ends are 11 bases apart after V is trimmed by 1 base and J by 4 bases. The CDR3 runs 15 residues from the cysteine to the phenylalanine. The DNA shown is the 45-base CDR3, in frame from base 1. CDR1 and CDR2 (SNHLY, FYNNEI) derive from the germline V gene. Supplemented by the reference TRBV2 and TRBJ2-1 proteins around the CDR3, the complete variable domain is EPEVTQTPSHQVTQMGQEVILRCVPISNHLYFYWYRQILGQKVEFLVSFYNNEISEKSEIFDDQFSVERPDGSNFTLKIRSTKLEDSAMYFCASSEEETPYNEQFFGPGTRLTVL.